The present entry profiles one T cell receptor beta chain with its context. The antigen is undetermined. Amplified regions were TCR beta CDR3 sequences from RNA transcripts. First-round RT-PCR with HTBI primers amplified the TCR CDR3 region. From the multiplex PCR reads, TCRdb called clonotypes with MiXCR, one entry per CDR3 protein. Here the sample spans 550,000 to 800,000 distinct CDR3 sequences, about 15% being singletons. The CDR3 is made up of 16 amino acids. Germline values: CDR1 KGHSH, CDR2 LQKENI. The V gene end was trimmed by 2 bases and the J gene end by 6 bases; junction bases not matched to a gene: 8. These data belong to a study of T cells in Graves' hyperthyroidism and ophthalmopathy. Study-level background: The authors collected peripheral blood at initial diagnosis, before any treatment. Study-level results: Patients with ophthalmopathy were separated from those with stable hyperthyroidism by a 13 V-J model.

The material sequenced was blood. This TCR was sampled from a man younger than 35 with Graves' hyperthyroidism. This chain joins TRBV18 and TRBJ2-3; 10 positions agree with TRBD1. The chain's CDR3 is CASSPVVTGGGDTQYF. The CDR3 bases are TGTGCCAGCTCACCAGTTGTGACAGGGGGCGGTGATACGCAGTATTTT.